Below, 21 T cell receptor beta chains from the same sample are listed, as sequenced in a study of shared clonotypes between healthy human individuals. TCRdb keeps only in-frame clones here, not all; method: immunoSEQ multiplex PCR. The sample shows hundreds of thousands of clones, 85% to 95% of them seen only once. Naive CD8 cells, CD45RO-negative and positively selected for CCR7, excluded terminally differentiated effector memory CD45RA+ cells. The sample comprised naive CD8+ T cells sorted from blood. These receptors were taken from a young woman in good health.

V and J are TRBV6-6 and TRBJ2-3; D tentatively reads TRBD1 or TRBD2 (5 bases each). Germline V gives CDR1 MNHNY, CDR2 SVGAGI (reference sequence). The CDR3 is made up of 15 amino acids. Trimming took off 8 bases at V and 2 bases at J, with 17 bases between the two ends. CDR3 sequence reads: CASAGTASSTDTQYF. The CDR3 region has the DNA TGTGCCAGCGCCGGGACGGCCTCTTCCACAGATACGCAGTATTTT.

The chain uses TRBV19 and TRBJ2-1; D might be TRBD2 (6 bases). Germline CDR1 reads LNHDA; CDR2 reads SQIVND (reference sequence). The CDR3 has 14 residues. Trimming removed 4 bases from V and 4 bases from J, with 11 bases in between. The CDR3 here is CASSRSGLYNEQFF. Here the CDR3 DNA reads TGTGCCAGTAGTAGGAGCGGGCTTTACAATGAGCAGTTCTTC. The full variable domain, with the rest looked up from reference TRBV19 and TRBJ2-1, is DGGITQSPKYLFRKEGQNVTLSCEQNLNHDAMYWYRQDPGQGLRLIYYSQIVNDFQKGDIAEGYSVSREKKESFPLTVTSAQKNPTAFYLCASSRSGLYNEQFFGPGTRLTVL.

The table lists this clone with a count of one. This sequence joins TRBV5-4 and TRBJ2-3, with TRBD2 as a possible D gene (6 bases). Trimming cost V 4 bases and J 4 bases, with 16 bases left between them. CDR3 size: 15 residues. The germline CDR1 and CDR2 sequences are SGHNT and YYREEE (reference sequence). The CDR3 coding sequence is TGTGCCAGCAGCCCGGGACTTCTAGGCGCAGATACGCAGTATTTT. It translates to CASSPGLLGADTQYF. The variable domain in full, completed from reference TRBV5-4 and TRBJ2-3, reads ETGVTQSPTHLIKTRGQQVTLRCSSQSGHNTVSWYQQALGQGPQFIFQYYREEENGRGNFPPRFSGLQFPNYSSELNVNALELDDSALYLCASSPGLLGADTQYFGPGTRLTVL.

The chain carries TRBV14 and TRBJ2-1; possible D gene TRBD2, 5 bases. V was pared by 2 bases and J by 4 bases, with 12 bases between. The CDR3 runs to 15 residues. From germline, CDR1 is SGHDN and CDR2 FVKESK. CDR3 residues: CASSQPTVAYNEQFF. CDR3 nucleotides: TGTGCCAGCAGCCAACCAACAGTAGCGTACAATGAGCAGTTCTTC.

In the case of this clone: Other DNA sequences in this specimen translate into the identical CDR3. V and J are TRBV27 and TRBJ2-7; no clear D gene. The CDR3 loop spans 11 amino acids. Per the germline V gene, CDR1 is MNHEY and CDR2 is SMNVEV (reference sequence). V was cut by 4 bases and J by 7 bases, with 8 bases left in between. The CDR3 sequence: CASSSGWEQYF. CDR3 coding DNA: TGTGCCAGCAGTTCCGGATGGGAGCAGTACTTC.

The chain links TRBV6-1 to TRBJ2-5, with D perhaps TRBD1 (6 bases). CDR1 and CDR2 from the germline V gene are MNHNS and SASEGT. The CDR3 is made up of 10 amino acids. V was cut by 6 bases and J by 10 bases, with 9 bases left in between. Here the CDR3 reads CASRGQSQYF. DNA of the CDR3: TGTGCCAGCAGAGGACAGAGCCAGTACTTC.

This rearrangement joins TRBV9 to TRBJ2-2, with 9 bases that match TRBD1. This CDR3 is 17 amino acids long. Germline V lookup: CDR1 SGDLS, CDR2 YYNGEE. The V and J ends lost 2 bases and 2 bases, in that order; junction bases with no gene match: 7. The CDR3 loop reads CASSVNRDRVNTGELFF. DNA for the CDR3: TGTGCCAGCAGCGTCAACCGGGACAGGGTAAACACCGGGGAGCTGTTTTTT.

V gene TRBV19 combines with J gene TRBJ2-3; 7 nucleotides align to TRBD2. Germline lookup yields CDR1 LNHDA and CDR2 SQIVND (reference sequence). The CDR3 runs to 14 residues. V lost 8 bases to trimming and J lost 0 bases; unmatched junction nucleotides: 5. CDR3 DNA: TGTGCCAGTTCCTCTAGCGGCAGCACAGATACGCAGTATTTT. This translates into CASSSSGSTDTQYF.

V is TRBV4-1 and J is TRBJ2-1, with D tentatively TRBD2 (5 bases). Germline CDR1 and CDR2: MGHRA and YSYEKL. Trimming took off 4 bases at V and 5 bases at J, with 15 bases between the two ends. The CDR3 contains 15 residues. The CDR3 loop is CASSPTPADHNEQFF. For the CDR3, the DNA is TGCGCCAGCAGCCCCACTCCAGCGGACCACAATGAGCAGTTCTTC.

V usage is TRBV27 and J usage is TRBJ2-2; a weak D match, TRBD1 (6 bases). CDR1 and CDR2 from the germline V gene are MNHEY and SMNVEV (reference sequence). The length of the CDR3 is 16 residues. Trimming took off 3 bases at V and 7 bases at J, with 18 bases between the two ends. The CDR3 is CASSLGQGPPLGELFF. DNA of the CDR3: TGTGCCAGCAGTTTGGGACAAGGGCCACCTCTCGGGGAGCTGTTTTTT.

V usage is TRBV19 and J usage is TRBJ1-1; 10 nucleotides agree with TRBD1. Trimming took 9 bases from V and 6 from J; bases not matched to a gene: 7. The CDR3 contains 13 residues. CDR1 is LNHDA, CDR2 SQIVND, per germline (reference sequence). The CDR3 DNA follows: TGTGCCAGCGCCGGACAGGGGGTTCCTGAAGCTTTCTTT. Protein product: CASAGQGVPEAFF.

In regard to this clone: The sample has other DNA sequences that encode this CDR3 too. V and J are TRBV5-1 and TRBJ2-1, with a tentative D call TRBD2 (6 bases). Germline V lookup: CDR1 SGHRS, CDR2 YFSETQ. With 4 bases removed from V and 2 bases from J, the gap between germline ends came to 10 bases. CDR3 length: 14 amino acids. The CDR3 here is CASSLSGPYNEQFF. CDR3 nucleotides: TGCGCCAGCAGCCTTAGCGGCCCCTACAATGAGCAGTTCTTC.

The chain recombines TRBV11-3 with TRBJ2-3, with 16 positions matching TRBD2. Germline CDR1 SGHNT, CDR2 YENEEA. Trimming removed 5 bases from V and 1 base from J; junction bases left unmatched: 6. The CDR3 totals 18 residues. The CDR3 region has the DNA TGTGCCAGCAGCGCCGGGACTAGCGGGAGGGAAGGCACAGATACGCAGTATTTT. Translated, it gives CASSAGTSGREGTDTQYF. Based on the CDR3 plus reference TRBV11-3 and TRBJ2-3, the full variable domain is EAGVVQSPRYKIIEKKQPVAFWCNPISGHNTLYWYLQNLGQGPELLIRYENEEAVDDSQLPKDRFSAERLKGVDSTLKIQPAELGDSAVYLCASSAGTSGREGTDTQYFGPGTRLTVL.

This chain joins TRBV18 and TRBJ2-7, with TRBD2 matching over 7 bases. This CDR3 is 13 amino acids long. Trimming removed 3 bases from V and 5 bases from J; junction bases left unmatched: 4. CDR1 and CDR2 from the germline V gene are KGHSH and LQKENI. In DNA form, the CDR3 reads TGTGCCAGCTCACCCGGGAGCGGGGACGAGCAGTACTTC. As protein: CASSPGSGDEQYF. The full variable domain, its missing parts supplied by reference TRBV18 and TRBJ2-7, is NAGVMQNPRHLVRRRGQEARLRCSPMKGHSHVYWYRQLPEEGLKFMVYLQKENIIDESGMPKERFSAEFPKEGPSILRIQQVVRGDSAAYFCASSPGSGDEQYFGPGTRLTVT.

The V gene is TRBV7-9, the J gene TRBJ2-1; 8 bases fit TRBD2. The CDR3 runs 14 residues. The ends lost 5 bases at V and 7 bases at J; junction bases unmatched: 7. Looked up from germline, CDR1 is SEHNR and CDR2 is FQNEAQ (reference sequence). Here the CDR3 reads CASSPRGGGNEQFF. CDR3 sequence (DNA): TGTGCCAGCAGCCCACGGGGCGGGGGGAATGAGCAGTTCTTC.

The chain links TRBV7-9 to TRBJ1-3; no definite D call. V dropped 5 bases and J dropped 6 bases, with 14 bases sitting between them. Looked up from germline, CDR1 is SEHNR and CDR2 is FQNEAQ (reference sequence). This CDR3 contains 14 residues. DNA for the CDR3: TGTGCCAGCAGCCCCCGGATGGACTTAAACACCATATATTTT. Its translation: CASSPRMDLNTIYF.

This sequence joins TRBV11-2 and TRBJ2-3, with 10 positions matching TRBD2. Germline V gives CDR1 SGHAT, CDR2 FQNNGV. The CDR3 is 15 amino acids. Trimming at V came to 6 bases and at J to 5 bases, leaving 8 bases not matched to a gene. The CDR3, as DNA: TGTGCCAGCAGGCGTGACCTAGCGGGAGTAGATACGCAGTATTTT. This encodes CASRRDLAGVDTQYF. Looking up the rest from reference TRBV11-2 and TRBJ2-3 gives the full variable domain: EAGVAQSPRYKIIEKRQSVAFWCNPISGHATLYWYQQILGQGPKLLIQFQNNGVVDDSQLPKDRFSAERLKGVDSTLKIQPAKLEDSAVYLCASRRDLAGVDTQYFGPGTRLTVL.

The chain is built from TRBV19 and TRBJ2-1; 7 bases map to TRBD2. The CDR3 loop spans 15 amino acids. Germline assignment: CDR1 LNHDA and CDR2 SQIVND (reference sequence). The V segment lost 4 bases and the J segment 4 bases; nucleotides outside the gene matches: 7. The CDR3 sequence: CASSTAGDYYNEQFF. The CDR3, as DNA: TGTGCCAGTAGTACGGCGGGAGATTATTACAATGAGCAGTTCTTC.

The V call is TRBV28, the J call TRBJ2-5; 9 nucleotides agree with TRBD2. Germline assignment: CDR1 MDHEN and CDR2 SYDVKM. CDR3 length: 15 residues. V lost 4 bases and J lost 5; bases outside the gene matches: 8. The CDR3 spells CASSWVNSGRETQYF. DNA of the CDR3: TGTGCCAGCAGTTGGGTTAACAGCGGGAGGGAGACCCAGTACTTC.

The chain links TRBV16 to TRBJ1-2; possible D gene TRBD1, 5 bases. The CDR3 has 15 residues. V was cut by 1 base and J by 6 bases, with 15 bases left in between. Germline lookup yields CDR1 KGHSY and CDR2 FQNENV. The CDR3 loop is CASSQFFGQGDGYTF. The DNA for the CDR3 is TGTGCCAGCAGCCAATTCTTCGGACAAGGGGATGGCTACACCTTC. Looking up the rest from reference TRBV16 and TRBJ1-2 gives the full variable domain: GEEVAQTPKHLVRGEGQKAKLYCAPIKGHSYVFWYQQVLKNEFKFLISFQNENVFDETGMPKERFSAKCLPNSPCSLEIQATKLEDSAVYFCASSQFFGQGDGYTFGSGTRLTVV.

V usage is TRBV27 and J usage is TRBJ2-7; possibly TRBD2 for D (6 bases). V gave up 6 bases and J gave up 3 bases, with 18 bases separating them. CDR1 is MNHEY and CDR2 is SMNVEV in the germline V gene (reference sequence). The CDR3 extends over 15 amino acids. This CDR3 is CASSRGPWGDYEQYF. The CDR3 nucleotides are TGTGCCAGCAGCCGTGGACCCTGGGGGGACTACGAGCAGTACTTC.